What follows describes a single T cell receptor (beta chain). 13 Jbeta primers and 60 Vbeta primers were used for the PCR. Data came from immunoSEQ multiplex PCR; TCRdb stores just in-frame clones and leaves some out. The sample yields roughly 120,000 clones, roughly 80% seen once. The record originates from a study of cytomegalovirus exposure and HLA in healthy donors. Sequenced material: PBMCs. This receptor was taken from a man aged 30 to 39 in good health and CMV-seronegative.

CDR3 sequence (DNA): TGTGCCAGCAGTCGACTCCTTGGGGCAGAGACCCAGTACTTC. The encoded protein is CASSRLLGAETQYF. The V call is TRBV27, the J call TRBJ2-5, with a possible D match to TRBD1 (5 bases). CDR1 and CDR2 (germline): MNHEY, SMNVEV (reference sequence). CDR3 size: 14 residues. V was trimmed by 5 bases and J by 4 bases, leaving 14 bases between them.